These 20 T cell receptor beta chains originate from one sample sequenced in a study of T cell clonality in common variable immunodeficiency (dated by TCRdb to 2015 to 2017). The library was built by means of the immunoSEQ multiplex PCR assay. Here the immuneACCESS table is served through TCRdb, limited to in-frame sequences with V and J called. Missing clones are a known gap in these copies; in checked studies unresolved V genes cover under half, and the rest lacks a known reason. In this sample, around 47,000 clones appear, none counted once only. The ten largest make up about 0.7% of the sample. Sequencing input: peripheral blood mononuclear cells. The origin of the receptors is a person aged 18-69 years in good health.

This clone occurred many times. The read ends 3 residues shy of where the CDR3 ends; the end is completed using the germline J gene. V gene TRBV4-1 combines with J gene TRBJ2-1, with unresolved D. Germline loops: CDR1 MGHRA, CDR2 YSYEKL. The V gene lost 1 base and the J gene lost 0 bases, with 10 bases spanning the gap. The CDR3 is 16 residues long. The CDR3 here is CASSQATEISYNEQFF. The sequenced part of the CDR3 DNA is TGCGCCAGCAGCCAAGCAACAGAGATCTCCTACAATGAG.

In this sample, this clone turned up many times. The missing CDR3 end, 3 residues past where the read stops, is filled in from the germline J gene. Other DNA sequences in this specimen translate into the identical CDR3. The rearrangement uses TRBV9 and TRBJ2-7, with 8 bases lining up with TRBD2. The CDR3 spans 16 residues. V was clipped by 0 bases and J by 3 bases; unmatched bases: 8. The germline V gene encodes CDR1 SGDLS and CDR2 YYNGEE. The CDR3 protein is CASSVGGLAGIYEQYF. CDR3 DNA, as far as it was read: TGTGCCAGCAGCGTAGGGGGGTTAGCGGGGATCTACGAG.

This clone was recorded many times. The read ends 3 residues before the CDR3 terminus; that terminus is restored from the germline J gene. This sequence joins TRBV29-1 and TRBJ1-1, with 7 bases lining up with TRBD1. The CDR3 loop spans 10 amino acids. Germline V gene lookup returns CDR1 SQVTM and CDR2 ANQGSEA. J gave up 7 bases and V 7 bases, and 3 bases lay outside the gene matches. The DNA read from the CDR3 is TGCAGCGCCCGGGACAGTGAA. It specifies CSARDSE. The full CDR3 protein is CSARDSEAFF. Combining the CDR3 with reference TRBV29-1 and TRBJ1-1 gives the whole variable domain SAVISQKPSRDICQRGTSLTIQCQVDSQVTMMFWYRQQPGQSLTLIATANQGSEATYESGFVIDKFPISRPNLTFSTLTVSNMSPEDSSIYLCSARDSEAFFGQGTRLTVV.

This clone came up many times. The read halts 3 residues ahead of the CDR3 end, with the missing end drawn from the germline J gene. The chain combines TRBV11-3 with TRBJ2-3, with TRBD2 matching over 7 bases. The V and J ends lost 5 bases and 5 bases, in that order; junction bases with no gene match: 1. This CDR3 has 12 residues. Germline CDR1 and CDR2: SGHNT and YENEEA. CDR3 in amino acids: CASSERGDTQYF. The CDR3 bases that were read are TGTGCCAGCAGCGAGCGGGGAGATACG. Combining the CDR3 with reference TRBV11-3 and TRBJ2-3 gives the whole variable domain EAGVVQSPRYKIIEKKQPVAFWCNPISGHNTLYWYLQNLGQGPELLIRYENEEAVDDSQLPKDRFSAERLKGVDSTLKIQPAELGDSAVYLCASSERGDTQYFGPGTRLTVL.

In this sample, this clone turned up many times. Other DNA variants within this sample encode the same CDR3. CDR3 DNA, as far as it was read: TGTGCCAGTAGTATACGGGACAGCTACAATGAG. It codes for CASSIRDSYNE. The entire CDR3 protein reads CASSIRDSYNEQFF. V usage is TRBV19 and J usage is TRBJ2-1; the match to TRBD1 covers 7 bases. The CDR3 end is not reached by the read, which stops 3 residues before it; the germline J gene fills it in. With V trimmed by 2 bases and J by 3 bases, 1 base remained unmatched. This CDR3 region has 14 residues. CDR1 LNHDA and CDR2 SQIVND come from the germline V gene (reference sequence).

The table lists this clone with many counts. The read ends 3 residues before the CDR3 terminus; that terminus is restored from the germline J gene. This chain joins TRBV30 and TRBJ2-7, with 8 bases matching TRBD1. Germline CDR1 and CDR2: GTSNPN and SVGIG (reference sequence). Germline trimming cut 5 bases from V and 2 bases from J; bases unmatched to any gene: 5. This CDR3 has 13 residues. The sequenced part of the CDR3 DNA is TGTGCCTGGGGGAAGGACAGGGCCTACGAG. This codes for CAWGKDRAYE. The entire CDR3 protein is CAWGKDRAYEQYF.

This clone occurred many times. Read sequence stops 3 residues before the CDR3 end, and the germline J gene provides the missing end. This chain uses TRBV11-3 with TRBJ1-1; the match to TRBD1 covers 7 bases. With 5 bases clipped from V and 5 bases from J, the junction kept 5 bases outside the gene matches. This CDR3 contains 13 residues. Germline CDR1 SGHNT, CDR2 YENEEA. CDR3 residues: CASSPSQGTEAFF. The CDR3 bases that were read are TGTGCCAGCAGCCCCTCACAGGGGACTGAA. The variable domain in full, with the rest retrieved from reference TRBV11-3 and TRBJ1-1, is EAGVVQSPRYKIIEKKQPVAFWCNPISGHNTLYWYLQNLGQGPELLIRYENEEAVDDSQLPKDRFSAERLKGVDSTLKIQPAELGDSAVYLCASSPSQGTEAFFGQGTRLTVV.

This clone occurred many times. The CDR3 is cut off 3 residues early in the read; its end comes from the germline J gene. The chain links TRBV12-3 or TRBV12-4 to TRBJ2-7; 11 bases map to TRBD2. The CDR3 consists of 16 residues. V shed 5 bases and J 3 bases; nucleotides not matched to a gene: 9. This CDR3 is CASSARLAGGFYEQYF. The DNA read from the CDR3 is TGTGCCAGCAGTGCCCGTTTAGCGGGAGGGTTCTACGAG.

This clone was detected many times. With the read ending 3 residues before the CDR3 end, the germline J gene is used to fill in that end. The chain uses TRBV5-1 and TRBJ2-5, with D tentatively TRBD1 (5 bases). Germline V lookup: CDR1 SGHRS, CDR2 YFSETQ. Between the trimmed V and J ends, which lost 0 bases and 6 bases, there was a span of 6 bases. CDR3 length equals 12 residues. Incomplete CDR3 DNA: TGCGCCAGCAGCTTGGTGGGGCAGACC. It yields the protein CASSLVGQT. The whole CDR3 sequence is CASSLVGQTQYF.

This clone has a handful of counts. One end of the junction fails to match germline, which may point to a read error. The read comes to an end 3 residues before the CDR3 does, leaving the germline J gene to fill in the end. V and J are TRBV30 and TRBJ1-1; maybe TRBD1 (6 bases). The CDR3 is made up of 13 amino acids. Looked up from germline, CDR1 is GTSNPN and CDR2 is SVGIG (reference sequence). CDR3 loop: CARTGQGNTEAFF. The part of the CDR3 DNA that was read is TGCGCCCGGACGGGACAAGGGAACACTGAA.

At least ten counts were recorded for this clone. The sequenced fragment ends 3 residues before the CDR3 boundary, so the rest is inferred from the germline J gene. The rearrangement uses TRBV20-1 and TRBJ2-5, with D possibly matching TRBD2 (6 bases). In germline, CDR1 is DFQATT, CDR2 SNEGSKA (reference sequence). The CDR3 loop spans 13 amino acids. V was cut by 3 bases and J by 5 bases, with 13 bases left in between. The chain's CDR3 is CSARTTSKETQYF. The sequenced part of the CDR3 DNA is TGCAGTGCTAGGACGACTAGTAAGGAGACC.

This clone was detected a few times. Coverage ceases 3 residues before the CDR3 finishes, and the germline J gene fills in the end. V gene TRBV19 combines with J gene TRBJ1-2; D uncertain. The CDR3 loop spans 15 amino acids. Per the germline V gene, CDR1 is LNHDA and CDR2 is SQIVND (reference sequence). The CDR3 protein is CASSIQAFSSYDYTF. The CDR3 bases that were read are TGTGCCAGTAGTATACAGGCATTCAGCTCCTACGAC.

This clone was observed at least ten times. CDR3 amino acids: CASSFPGQGTMSTEAFF. The covered CDR3 bases are TGTGCCAGCAGTTTCCCGGGACAGGGTACCATGAGCACTGAA. The genes are TRBV6-2 or TRBV6-3 and TRBJ1-1; 9 bases line up with TRBD1. The read finishes 3 residues shy of the CDR3 end, and the germline J gene is used to complete it. The CDR3 is 17 residues long. Germline V gene lookup returns CDR1 MNHEY and CDR2 SVGEGT. With V trimmed by 4 bases and J by 4 bases, 13 bases remained unmatched.

This clone was counted many times. The CDR3 goes on 3 residues after the read ends, and that part is filled in from the germline J gene. V and J are TRBV30 and TRBJ2-7; TRBD1 matches 7 bases. The CDR3 contains 15 residues. Germline V gene data show CDR1 as GTSNPN and CDR2 as SVGIG (reference sequence). V gave up 2 bases and J gave up 0 bases; unmatched junction bases: 7. CDR3 loop: CAWSIGTASSYEQYF. The sequenced part of the CDR3 DNA is TGTGCCTGGAGTATAGGGACAGCTTCCTCCTACGAG.

In its sample, this clone was seen many times. CDR3 protein: CASSDRDRIYEQYF. Partial CDR3 DNA: TGCGCCAGCAGCGACCGGGACAGGATCTACGAG. This sequence joins TRBV5-1 and TRBJ2-7; 8 bases are shared with TRBD1. The CDR3 extends 3 residues past the end of the read, so its final part is completed from the germline J gene. This CDR3 has 14 residues. CDR1 SGHRS and CDR2 YFSETQ come from the germline V gene. J was trimmed by 3 bases and V by 4 bases; bases with no gene match: 6.

This clone was observed many times. The sequenced fragment ends 3 residues before the CDR3 boundary, so the rest is inferred from the germline J gene. The J gene is TRBJ2-5, the V gene TRBV5-1; a possible D gene is TRBD1 (5 bases). The length of the CDR3 is 15 residues. V was trimmed by 4 bases and J by 1 base, leaving 14 bases between them. Germline CDR1 is SGHRS and CDR2 is YFSETQ. CDR3 residues: CASSPDRTLQETQYF. The CDR3 DNA, read in part, is TGCGCCAGCAGCCCCGACAGAACACTCCAAGAGACC.

The table lists this clone with many counts. With the read ending 3 residues before the CDR3 end, the germline J gene is used to fill in that end. This chain uses TRBV15 with TRBJ1-5; D is unclear. Germline V gene sequence: CDR1 LNHNV, CDR2 YYDKDF (reference sequence). The CDR3 has 14 residues. The V gene lost 0 bases and the J gene lost 5 bases, with 8 bases spanning the gap. The covered CDR3 bases are TGTGCCACCAGCAGAGATGCCCGGGATCAGCCC. Its protein is CATSRDARDQP. The whole CDR3 sequence reads CATSRDARDQPQHF.

This clone was observed many times. The read ends 3 residues before the CDR3 terminus; that terminus is restored from the germline J gene. The chain couples TRBV18 to TRBJ2-1; 8 nucleotides match TRBD2. V shed 2 bases and J 5 bases; nucleotides not matched to a gene: 2. The CDR3 contains 14 residues. Germline loops: CDR1 KGHSH, CDR2 LQKENI. The CDR3 DNA, read in part, is TGTGCCAGCTCACCAGGACTAGCCAACAATGAG. Its translation: CASSPGLANNE. The entire CDR3 protein reads CASSPGLANNEQFF.

This clone has a count of ten or more. CDR3 sequence reads: CASSSAGGGSLTDTQYF. The covered CDR3 bases are TGCGCCAGCAGCTCGGCGGGGGGGGGATCTCTTACGGATACG. The rearrangement links TRBV5-1 to TRBJ2-3, with 9 bases aligning to TRBD2. The CDR3 end lies 3 residues beyond the end of the read and is filled in from the germline J gene. The V segment lost 3 bases and the J segment 6 bases; nucleotides outside the gene matches: 14. Germline CDR1 and CDR2: SGHRS and YFSETQ. This CDR3 contains 17 residues.

This clone came up many times. The read is 3 residues too short to cover the CDR3 end, so that end is filled in from the germline J gene. V usage is TRBV19 and J usage is TRBJ1-2, with 7 bases fitting TRBD1. The J segment lost 3 bases and the V segment lost 7 bases, leaving 5 bases of the junction unmatched. Germline lookup yields CDR1 LNHDA and CDR2 SQIVND (reference sequence). The CDR3 extends over 13 amino acids. The sequenced part of the CDR3 DNA is TGTGCCAGTAAAAGACAGGGCGACTATGGC. It codes for CASKRQGDYG. The CDR3 in full is CASKRQGDYGYTF. The variable domain in full, completed from reference TRBV19 and TRBJ1-2, reads DGGITQSPKYLFRKEGQNVTLSCEQNLNHDAMYWYRQDPGQGLRLIYYSQIVNDFQKGDIAEGYSVSREKKESFPLTVTSAQKNPTAFYLCASKRQGDYGYTFGSGTRLTVV.